The 19 T cell receptor beta chains reported below all come from one sample, sequenced in a study of shared clonotypes between healthy human individuals. Generated by immunoSEQ multiplex PCR, the TCRdb table keeps only in-frame clones and is missing some. This sample has over 1.5 million clones, with 98% found just once. Sequencing input: naive CD4+ T cells sorted from blood. Regarding subset: CD45RA+ positively selected. These receptors came from a man between 25 and 39 years old in good health.

With respect to this clone: This sample includes further DNA sequences coding for the same CDR3. This chain connects TRBV18 to TRBJ2-2; D is perhaps TRBD1 (5 bases). The CDR3 contains 16 residues. V shed 2 bases and J shed 0 bases, with 10 bases lying between them. Germline CDR1 and CDR2: KGHSH and LQKENI. The CDR3, as DNA: TGTGCCAGCTCACCAATCGCAGGGACGAACACCGGGGAGCTGTTTTTT. The encoded protein is CASSPIAGTNTGELFF.

Regarding this clone: The same CDR3 can be traced to other DNA sequences in this sample. The chain employs TRBV29-1 and TRBJ2-5; D is undetermined. CDR1 is SQVTM and CDR2 is ANQGSEA in the germline V gene. V was cut by 4 bases and J by 5 bases, with 5 bases left in between. This CDR3 region has 10 residues. CDR3 in DNA: TGCAGCGTTGGAGTGGAGACCCAGTACTTC. It is translated as CSVGVETQYF.

This chain links TRBV28 with TRBJ1-5; D is unclear. Trimming cost V 3 bases and J 2 bases, with 8 bases left between them. Germline assignment: CDR1 MDHEN and CDR2 SYDVKM. The CDR3 length is 14 residues. The CDR3 loop is CASSFPLGNQPQHF. For the CDR3, the DNA is TGTGCCAGCAGTTTTCCCCTCGGCAATCAGCCCCAGCATTTT.

The genes are TRBV7-2 and TRBJ2-7; D is perhaps TRBD1 (5 bases). This CDR3 region has 13 residues. The germline V and J ends were trimmed by 1 base and 6 bases, with 10 bases remaining between them. CDR1 is SGHTA, CDR2 FQGNSA, per germline. This CDR3 is CASSLERGGEQYF. The DNA for the CDR3 is TGTGCCAGCAGCTTAGAAAGGGGTGGCGAGCAGTACTTC.

This clone appeared once. For the CDR3, the DNA is TGCGCCAGCAGAGGGGGAGGGCCTGTCTCGGCCGGGGAGCTGTTTTTT. Translated: CASRGGGPVSAGELFF. This rearrangement joins TRBV5-1 to TRBJ2-2; tentatively, D is TRBD2 (7 bases). From germline, CDR1 is SGHRS and CDR2 YFSETQ. The CDR3 length is 16 residues. Deletions cut 5 bases from V and 6 bases from J, with 20 bases between.

The V and J genes are TRBV18 and TRBJ1-1, with D hard to call. The V gene's germline CDR1 is KGHSH and CDR2 LQKENI. The CDR3 length is 17 residues. V lost 3 bases, J lost 1 base, and 18 bases lay in between. DNA of the CDR3: TGTGCCAGCTCACCCCGTACGTCTTGGGGAGGGAACACTGAAGCTTTCTTT. Residues: CASSPRTSWGGNTEAFF.

A single count supports this clone. The chain recombines TRBV2 with TRBJ1-1; the match to TRBD1 covers 9 bases. This CDR3 has 17 residues. The V and J ends lost 6 bases and 3 bases, in that order; junction bases with no gene match: 14. Germline V lookup: CDR1 SNHLY, CDR2 FYNNEI. Written as DNA, the CDR3 is TGTGCCAGCAGCCGTTTTCCCGGGACAGGGACGGACACTGAAGCTTTCTTT. This encodes CASSRFPGTGTDTEAFF.

The chain links TRBV5-3 to TRBJ2-2; 12 bases align to TRBD2. TRBV5-3 is given ORF status, its function remaining uncertain. This CDR3 is 16 amino acids long. The V gene end was trimmed by 3 bases and the J gene end by 3 bases; junction bases not matched to a gene: 3. This CDR3 is CARSSGLAGYTGELFF. CDR3 sequence (DNA): TGTGCCAGAAGCTCAGGACTAGCGGGATACACCGGGGAGCTGTTTTTT.

V is TRBV9 and J is TRBJ2-3, with TRBD2 matching 9 bases. CDR1 is SGDLS and CDR2 is YYNGEE in the germline V gene. This CDR3 has 17 amino acids. The junction had 8 bases not matched to a gene; V was cut back by 0 bases and J by 3 bases. As DNA, the CDR3 is TGTGCCAGCAGCGTAGCAGGTTGGCTAGCGGGAACAGATACGCAGTATTTT. Amino acid sequence: CASSVAGWLAGTDTQYF. The variable domain in full, completed from reference TRBV9 and TRBJ2-3, reads DSGVTQTPKHLITATGQRVTLRCSPRSGDLSVYWYQQSLDQGLQFLIQYYNGEERAKGNILERFSAQQFPDLHSELNLSSLELGDSALYFCASSVAGWLAGTDTQYFGPGTRLTVL.

This clone is a singleton in its sample. This rearrangement joins TRBV27 to TRBJ2-1; D not resolved. The germline V gene encodes CDR1 MNHEY and CDR2 SMNVEV (reference sequence). The CDR3 totals 12 residues. Trimming took off 5 bases at V and 2 bases at J, with 4 bases between the two ends. The CDR3 reads CASSIPYNEQFF. In nucleotides, the CDR3 is TGTGCCAGCAGTATCCCCTACAATGAGCAGTTCTTC.

The chain couples TRBV25-1 to TRBJ1-2, with D uncertain. V was trimmed by 4 bases and J by 8 bases, leaving 17 bases between them. The germline V gene has CDR1 MGHDK and CDR2 SYGVNS. This CDR3 has 14 residues. DNA of the CDR3: TGTGCCAGCAGTGGGACGATCACCTCTTCCGGCTACACCTTC. This gives the protein CASSGTITSSGYTF.

The rearrangement joins TRBV9 to TRBJ2-2, with D possibly being TRBD1 (6 bases). Trimming removed 0 bases from V and 6 bases from J, with 12 bases in between. The CDR3 has 15 residues. The germline V gene has CDR1 SGDLS and CDR2 YYNGEE. Here the CDR3 reads CASSVVTGWAGELFF. The DNA for the CDR3 is TGTGCCAGCAGCGTAGTGACAGGTTGGGCCGGGGAGCTGTTTTTT.

The chain combines TRBV7-9 with TRBJ1-1; 8 bases match TRBD1. V was pared by 6 bases and J by 3 bases, with 15 bases of the junction left unmatched. This CDR3 has 17 residues. Germline V lookup: CDR1 SEHNR, CDR2 FQNEAQ (reference sequence). CDR3: CASRTGTGMKVDTEAFF. In DNA, the CDR3 is TGTGCCAGCAGGACCGGGACAGGAATGAAGGTGGACACTGAAGCTTTCTTT.

The count of this clone is one. V is TRBV6-1 and J is TRBJ2-1; 11 bases line up with TRBD2. The germline gives CDR1 MNHNS, CDR2 SASEGT. V gave up 4 bases and J gave up 5 bases; unmatched junction bases: 7. CDR3 length equals 16 residues. In nucleotides, the CDR3 is TGTGCCAGCAGTGGCCGGACTAGCGGGTTTGACAATGAGCAGTTCTTC. As protein: CASSGRTSGFDNEQFF.

V is TRBV27 and J is TRBJ1-4; D gene ambiguous. Germline V CDR1 and CDR2: MNHEY, SMNVEV (reference sequence). The CDR3 has 16 residues. V was cut by 2 bases and J by 13 bases, with 23 bases left in between. This CDR3 reads CASSLVRGGLRSRLFF. The DNA for the CDR3 is TGTGCCAGCAGTTTAGTTCGGGGTGGTCTAAGGAGTAGACTGTTTTTT.

The rearrangement joins TRBV4-1 to TRBJ2-7, with D perhaps TRBD2 (6 bases). This CDR3 has 15 residues. Germline CDR1 is MGHRA and CDR2 is YSYEKL. V lost 1 base to trimming and J lost 4 bases, with 14 bases between them. CDR3 in DNA: TGCGCCAGCAGCCAAGGTAATAGCCGGGGGTACGAGCAGTACTTC. It encodes CASSQGNSRGYEQYF.

A remark on this clone: Additional DNA sequences in this sample encode the identical CDR3. The chain employs TRBV19 and TRBJ2-7; maybe TRBD1 (5 bases). V was shortened by 3 bases and J by 0 bases, with 9 bases between the two germline ends. The CDR3 totals 14 residues. The germline gives CDR1 LNHDA, CDR2 SQIVND (reference sequence). The CDR3 coding sequence is TGTGCCAGTAGTATTTCCAGGGCCTCCTACGAGCAGTACTTC. It translates to CASSISRASYEQYF.

This sequence joins TRBV10-3 and TRBJ2-2; possible D gene TRBD2, 6 bases. CDR1 is ENHRY and CDR2 is SYGVKD in the germline V gene. V was shortened by 10 bases and J by 4 bases, with 22 bases between the two germline ends. The CDR3 loop spans 16 amino acids. This CDR3 is CATTQMGTGLTGELFF. In nucleotides, the CDR3 is TGTGCCACCACCCAGATGGGAACGGGACTCACCGGGGAGCTGTTTTTT.

The V gene is TRBV5-1, the J gene TRBJ2-3; D uncertain. Trimming cost V 6 bases and J 4 bases, with 12 bases left between them. CDR3 length: 13 amino acids. Germline assignment: CDR1 SGHRS and CDR2 YFSETQ. In nucleotides, the CDR3 is TGCGCCAGCACCCCCCCAAACGCAGATACGCAGTATTTT. Translation gives CASTPPNADTQYF.